This TCR beta chain emerged from a study of OX40 agonist ivuxolimab in advanced cancers. Overall study context: Six ivuxolimab dose levels, 0.01 to 10 mg/kg, were given intravenously every 2 weeks. Study-wide findings and caveats: Compared with others, partial responders at 0.1-3.0 mg/kg displayed clonal expansion among the lowest. Compared with CD4+, CD8+ T cells on average had more expanded clones.

In germline, CDR1 is MDHEN, CDR2 SYDVKM. The CDR3 runs to 10 residues. The V and J ends lost 8 bases and 3 bases respectively, with 4 bases between them. Comments on this clone: As yet, its antigen is unknown.

Generated by immunoSEQ multiplex PCR, the TCRdb table keeps only in-frame clones and is missing some. The sample has approximately 89,000 clones; around nine tenths are singletons. The sampling schedule covered blood at baseline, cycle 4 day 1, and cycle 7 day 1. This specimen was CD4+ or CD8+ T cells sorted from blood, taken in a trial of the OX40 agonist ivuxolimab. The chain recombines TRBV28 with TRBJ2-5, with D unclear. The receptor comes from an adult with an advanced solid tumor such as melanoma, head and neck, liver or kidney cancer. DNA of the CDR3: TGTGCCAGCGGGAAAGAGACCCAGTACTTC. Translation: CASGKETQYF.